This entry features one T cell receptor beta chain sequence. Antigen unknown. This sample stems from a study of cytomegalovirus exposure and HLA in healthy donors. V lost 5 bases to trimming and J lost 4 bases; unmatched junction nucleotides: 21. The germline V gene encodes CDR1 MDHEN and CDR2 SYDVKM. The CDR3 is made up of 21 amino acids. Whole-study results and caveats: Cytomegalovirus-associated status was assigned to about 150 TCR beta chains.

This PCR relied on a set of 60 Vbeta primers and 13 Jbeta primers. Clones were sequenced by immunoSEQ multiplex PCR, and TCRdb holds only the in-frame ones, with some missing. The data show roughly 160,000 clones, 80% seen once. The chain employs TRBV28 and TRBJ1-5, with 12 bases fitting TRBD1. Material: PBMCs. This TCR derives from a woman aged 45 to 65 in good health and CMV-seronegative. The CDR3 here is CASSHLAGTGGLPVPNQPQHF. Written as DNA, the CDR3 is TGTGCCAGCAGTCACCTGGCAGGGACAGGGGGCCTCCCAGTCCCAAATCAGCCCCAGCATTTT.